Presented here are 31 T cell receptor beta chains from one specimen sequenced in a study of T-cell reconstitution after alpha-beta-depleted transplantation in children. Preparing the TCRbeta library involved the use of unique molecular identifiers. TCRdb recomputed calls from the PCR reads with MiXCR, one row per CDR3 protein. Of approximately 500,000 distinct CDR3 sequences listed, over 25% are singletons. This sample comprised PBMCs, obtained before TCRalphabeta/CD19-depleted stem cell transplant. All receptors derive from a boy under three years old with Wiskott-Aldrich syndrome, due to receive a stem cell transplant.

This clonotype came up many times. This rearrangement joins TRBV5-1 to TRBJ2-7, with 10 bases fitting TRBD2. This CDR3 contains 14 residues. Germline V gene lookup returns CDR1 SGHRS and CDR2 YFSETQ. V shed 2 bases and J 2 bases; nucleotides not matched to a gene: 1. The CDR3 sequence is CASSLTSGAYEQYF. In nucleotides, the CDR3 is TGCGCCAGCAGCTTAACTAGCGGGGCCTACGAGCAGTACTTC. The complete variable domain, with remaining parts taken from reference TRBV5-1 and TRBJ2-7, reads KAGVTQTPRYLIKTRGQQVTLSCSPISGHRSVSWYQQTPGQGLQFLFEYFSETQRNKGNFPGRFSGRQFSNSRSEMNVSTLELGDSALYLCASSLTSGAYEQYFGPGTRLTVT.

This clonotype was counted only a few times. The genes are TRBV28 and TRBJ1-2; D is unclear. The CDR3 runs 12 residues. V was pared by 5 bases and J by 8 bases, with 12 bases between. Germline lookup yields CDR1 MDHEN and CDR2 SYDVKM. The CDR3 spells CASSLPVIGYTF. For the CDR3, the DNA is TGTGCCAGCAGTCTACCGGTAATCGGCTACACCTTC.

This clonotype has a count of ten or more. The chain combines TRBV5-6 with TRBJ2-1, with 7 bases fitting TRBD1. The germline V gene has CDR1 SGHDT and CDR2 YYEEEE. The ends lost 2 bases at V and 0 bases at J; junction bases unmatched: 2. The CDR3 loop spans 15 amino acids. CDR3: CASSFRGSSYNEQFF. CDR3 sequence (DNA): TGTGCCAGCAGCTTCAGGGGGTCCTCCTACAATGAGCAGTTCTTC.

This clonotype was detected only a few times. J is TRBJ1-5 and V is TRBV28; no clear D gene. In germline, CDR1 is MDHEN, CDR2 SYDVKM. With 7 bases removed from V and 7 bases from J, the gap between germline ends came to 17 bases. CDR3 length: 14 residues. The CDR3 loop reads CASTMRQERQPQHF. In DNA form, the CDR3 reads TGTGCCAGCACCATGAGGCAGGAGAGACAGCCCCAGCATTTT.

DNA for the CDR3: TGTGCCAGCAGAATGAACCGGGACAGGGAGTACGAGCAGTACTTC. Protein product: CASRMNRDREYEQYF. The chain combines TRBV28 with TRBJ2-7, with 9 nucleotides matching TRBD1. The germline CDR1 and CDR2 sequences are MDHEN and SYDVKM. V trimming: 6 bases; J trimming: 4 bases; junction bases outside the gene matches: 10. This CDR3 comprises 15 residues.

This chain uses TRBV28 with TRBJ2-7; D not certain. The germline V and J ends were trimmed by 7 bases and 7 bases, with 17 bases remaining between them. The CDR3 extends over 13 amino acids. Germline loops: CDR1 MDHEN, CDR2 SYDVKM. CDR3 nucleotides: TGTGCCAGCACTCCATTAACCCGGCGGGAGCAGTACTTC. Translation gives CASTPLTRREQYF.

The sample holds a few counts of this clonotype. The chain is built from TRBV20-1 and TRBJ2-2; 7 nucleotides align to TRBD1. V lost 4 bases to trimming and J lost 4 bases; unmatched junction nucleotides: 6. The germline V gene encodes CDR1 DFQATT and CDR2 SNEGSKA (reference sequence). This CDR3 region has 14 residues. In nucleotides, the CDR3 is TGCAGTGCTAACCCGACAGGGCGCACCGGGGAGCTGTTTTTT. Amino acids: CSANPTGRTGELFF.

This rearrangement joins TRBV6-5 to TRBJ1-4; D not resolved. The CDR3 runs 14 residues. V lost 0 bases, J lost 4 bases, and 6 bases lay in between. Germline V CDR1 and CDR2: MNHEY, SVGAGI. CDR3 sequence (DNA): TGTGCCAGCAGTTACTCGAGACTTAATGAAAAACTGTTTTTT. Residues: CASSYSRLNEKLFF.

The V and J genes are TRBV5-6 and TRBJ1-1; D not certain. Germline CDR1 reads SGHDT; CDR2 reads YYEEEE. With 2 bases removed from V and 5 bases from J, the gap between germline ends came to 7 bases. The CDR3 runs to 12 residues. The chain's CDR3 is CASSFSVTEAFF. The CDR3 DNA follows: TGTGCCAGCAGCTTCTCGGTTACTGAAGCTTTCTTT. The full variable domain, with the rest looked up from reference TRBV5-6 and TRBJ1-1, is DAGVTQSPTHLIKTRGQQVTLRCSPKSGHDTVSWYQQALGQGPQFIFQYYEEEERQRGNFPDRFSGHQFPNYSSELNVNALLLGDSALYLCASSFSVTEAFFGQGTRLTVV.

This clonotype is judged medium-sized. V usage is TRBV7-2 and J usage is TRBJ2-1; no definite D call. V gave up 0 bases and J gave up 6 bases, with 9 bases separating them. The CDR3 is made up of 14 amino acids. In germline, CDR1 is SGHTA, CDR2 FQGNSA. This chain's CDR3 is CASSLARTVNEQFF. In DNA form, the CDR3 reads TGTGCCAGCAGCTTAGCGCGAACTGTCAATGAGCAGTTCTTC.

This clonotype was picked up a small number of times. The CDR3 reads CASSSRTGGELFF. In nucleotides, the CDR3 is TGTGCCAGCAGCTCGAGGACAGGGGGCGAGCTGTTTTTT. The genes are TRBV7-3 and TRBJ2-2, with 11 positions matching TRBD1. Germline CDR1 SGHTA, CDR2 FQGTGA. The J segment lost 11 bases and the V segment lost 4 bases, leaving 3 bases of the junction unmatched. This CDR3 is built from 13 residues.

This clonotype was counted between two and nine times. V gene TRBV20-1 combines with J gene TRBJ2-2; the match to TRBD1 covers 10 bases. This CDR3 region has 14 residues. The germline V gene encodes CDR1 DFQATT and CDR2 SNEGSKA (reference sequence). V shed 7 bases, J shed 6 bases, and the junction held 8 bases outside the gene matches. The CDR3 region is CSVPGTGAAGELFF. For the CDR3, the DNA is TGCAGTGTTCCCGGGACAGGGGCGGCCGGGGAGCTGTTTTTT.

This clonotype was detected only a few times. The chain joins TRBV29-1 to TRBJ1-2; TRBD1 might be the D (5 bases). V was trimmed by 7 bases and J by 6 bases, leaving 9 bases between them. This CDR3 contains 10 residues. Looked up from germline, CDR1 is SQVTM and CDR2 is ANQGSEA. The CDR3 sequence: CSADSDGYTF. CDR3 sequence (DNA): TGCAGCGCCGACAGCGATGGCTACACCTTC.

Here the CDR3 DNA reads TGTGCCAGCAGCTTAAAAACGGGGGTTGGGGGCACAGATACGCAGTATTTT. It encodes CASSLKTGVGGTDTQYF. The chain joins TRBV7-3 to TRBJ2-3; maybe TRBD2 (6 bases). Trimming removed 1 base at V and 1 base at J, with 15 bases between. Germline-derived CDR1 and CDR2 are SGHTA and FQGTGA. The CDR3 sequence is 17 residues long.

This rearrangement joins TRBV20-1 to TRBJ2-5; D tentatively fits TRBD1 or TRBD2 (6 bases each). The germline V gene encodes CDR1 DFQATT and CDR2 SNEGSKA (reference sequence). CDR3 size: 13 residues. CDR3 nucleotides: TGCAGCCTAGGGGGACTGCGCCAAGAGACCCAGTACTTC. It translates to CSLGGLRQETQYF.

This chain uses TRBV10-3 with TRBJ2-3; perhaps TRBD2 as D (5 bases). Germline V gives CDR1 ENHRY, CDR2 SYGVKD. The CDR3 runs to 14 residues. V was trimmed by 5 bases and J by 4 bases, leaving 13 bases between them. The CDR3 is CAISSPVGADTQYF. The CDR3 DNA reads as TGTGCCATCAGTAGTCCGGTCGGGGCAGATACGCAGTATTTT.

This clonotype turned up a few times. The chain is built from TRBV12-3 or TRBV12-4 and TRBJ1-6; maybe TRBD1 (6 bases). This CDR3 is 15 amino acids long. V dropped 3 bases and J dropped 4 bases, with 10 bases sitting between them. CDR3 loop: CASSFSTGYNSPLHF. DNA of the CDR3: TGTGCCAGCAGTTTCTCGACAGGTTATAATTCACCCCTCCACTTT.

The chain carries TRBV5-1 and TRBJ2-1; D may be TRBD2 (6 bases). The ends were cut back, 3 bases at V and 9 bases at J, with 16 bases in the middle. There are 14 residues in the CDR3. Germline assignment: CDR1 SGHRS and CDR2 YFSETQ. The chain's CDR3 is CASSSWGGVSEQFF. DNA of the CDR3: TGCGCCAGCAGCTCTTGGGGAGGTGTGAGTGAGCAGTTCTTC.

This clonotype was seen a handful of times. The genes are TRBV5-6 and TRBJ2-7; D is undetermined. This CDR3 contains 13 residues. Trimming removed 4 bases from V and 1 base from J, with 9 bases in between. CDR1 and CDR2 (germline): SGHDT, YYEEEE. This chain's CDR3 is CASSVTDSYEQYF. DNA for the CDR3: TGTGCCAGCAGCGTGACGGATTCCTACGAGCAGTACTTC.

This chain uses TRBV5-1 with TRBJ2-5, with D hard to call. Trimming stripped 4 bases from V and 5 bases from J, with 15 bases between. The CDR3 sequence is 14 residues long. Germline V gene data show CDR1 as SGHRS and CDR2 as YFSETQ. CDR3 in amino acids: CASSGSSVGETQYF. CDR3 DNA: TGCGCCAGCAGCGGAAGCAGTGTAGGGGAGACCCAGTACTTC.

This clonotype turned up a few times. This chain links TRBV4-2 with TRBJ2-3; TRBD1 might be the D (6 bases). Per the germline V gene, CDR1 is LGHNA and CDR2 is YNFKEQ. The V and J ends lost 2 bases and 2 bases respectively, with 17 bases between them. The CDR3 is made up of 17 amino acids. CDR3 in DNA: TGTGCCAGCAGCCAAAACTTCGCTACAGGGTCCACAGATACGCAGTATTTT. This translates into CASSQNFATGSTDTQYF.

The rearrangement links TRBV4-2 to TRBJ2-7; 9 bases fit TRBD2. CDR1 and CDR2 (germline): LGHNA, YNFKEQ. The CDR3 is made up of 17 amino acids. Germline trimming cut 0 bases from V and 0 bases from J; bases unmatched to any gene: 6. The chain's CDR3 is CASSQDSGGRASYEQYF. The CDR3 DNA reads as TGTGCCAGCAGCCAAGATTCGGGCGGGAGGGCCTCCTACGAGCAGTACTTC.

This clonotype occurred a few times. The chain combines TRBV12-3 or TRBV12-4 with TRBJ2-7; 10 bases are a match to TRBD2. J lost 7 bases, V lost 2 bases, and 5 bases had no gene match. This CDR3 is 14 amino acids long. Here the CDR3 reads CASSLTSGIGEQYF. The CDR3 nucleotides read TGTGCCAGCAGTTTAACTAGCGGGATTGGGGAGCAGTACTTC.

This clonotype was found a few times. The rearrangement joins TRBV12-3 or TRBV12-4 to TRBJ2-2; 9 bases map to TRBD2. The CDR3 has 14 amino acids. V gave up 11 bases and J gave up 6 bases; unmatched junction bases: 10. This CDR3 reads CASHPGLAAGELFF. In DNA, the CDR3 is TGTGCCTCCCACCCGGGACTAGCAGCCGGGGAGCTGTTTTTT.

J is TRBJ2-2 and V is TRBV9; D gene uncertain. Germline CDR1 SGDLS, CDR2 YYNGEE. The ends were cut back, 0 bases at V and 11 bases at J, with 5 bases in the middle. This CDR3 has 11 residues. The CDR3 DNA reads TGTGCCAGCAGCGTAGGTTACGAGCTGTTTTTT. Translated, it gives CASSVGYELFF.

This clonotype was observed a handful of times. This rearrangement joins TRBV5-1 to TRBJ2-1, with TRBD2 identical over 12 bases. Germline V gene sequence: CDR1 SGHRS, CDR2 YFSETQ. The CDR3 loop spans 14 amino acids. V lost 3 bases and J lost 9; bases outside the gene matches: 4. The CDR3 region is CASSYLAGGGEQFF. The CDR3, as DNA: TGCGCCAGCAGCTATCTAGCGGGAGGGGGTGAGCAGTTCTTC.

This clonotype turned up a few times. This chain connects TRBV5-1 to TRBJ2-7; D gene ambiguous. V was shortened by 0 bases and J by 0 bases, with 10 bases between the two germline ends. CDR3 length equals 15 residues. CDR1 SGHRS and CDR2 YFSETQ come from the germline V gene. The CDR3 bases are TGCGCCAGCAGCTTGGTAACTCCAGTCTCCTACGAGCAGTACTTC. It translates to CASSLVTPVSYEQYF.

The chain links TRBV20-1 to TRBJ1-4, with TRBD1 matching 8 bases. After removal of 3 bases from V and 5 bases from J, the junction contained 5 bases not matched to a gene. In germline, CDR1 is DFQATT, CDR2 SNEGSKA (reference sequence). The CDR3 extends over 14 amino acids. In DNA, the CDR3 is TGCAGTGCTAGTGCAGGGGGCAGGAATGAAAAACTGTTTTTT. This translates into CSASAGGRNEKLFF.

This chain links TRBV6-2 or TRBV6-3 with TRBJ2-1; 10 positions agree with TRBD1. The CDR3 length is 16 residues. Germline V gives CDR1 MNHEY, CDR2 SVGEGT. The V segment lost 6 bases and the J segment 3 bases; nucleotides outside the gene matches: 8. The CDR3 loop is CASSKAGTGVYNEQFF. DNA of the CDR3: TGTGCCAGCAGCAAAGCCGGGACAGGGGTCTACAATGAGCAGTTCTTC.

The rearrangement uses TRBV7-3 and TRBJ2-7; the match to TRBD2 covers 7 bases. In germline, CDR1 is SGHTA, CDR2 FQGTGA. The ends lost 4 bases at V and 0 bases at J; junction bases unmatched: 6. The CDR3 consists of 15 residues. The CDR3 loop is CASSSQAGSSYEQYF. The DNA for the CDR3 is TGTGCCAGCAGCTCCCAAGCGGGAAGCTCCTACGAGCAGTACTTC.

This clonotype was found a few times. J is TRBJ2-1 and V is TRBV10-3, with D uncertain. V was trimmed by 6 bases and J by 7 bases, leaving 13 bases between them. The CDR3 consists of 13 residues. In germline, CDR1 is ENHRY, CDR2 SYGVKD. CDR3 protein: CAISASSENEQFF. In DNA, the CDR3 is TGTGCCATCAGCGCGAGCTCAGAGAATGAGCAGTTCTTC.